The 32 T cell receptor beta chains presented below share a single source sample, sequenced in a study of blood T cell repertoires in COVID-19. The table came from immunoSEQ multiplex PCR; TCRdb's copy has only in-frame clones and leaves some out. The table has some 150,000 clones, approximately 80% seen once; the top ten hold more than 7.5%. Sequencing was performed on peripheral blood. These TCRs come from a woman aged 45-65 years with acute or convalescent COVID-19.

The chain recombines TRBV5-1 with TRBJ1-4; 7 nucleotides match TRBD1. CDR3 length: 16 residues. Germline-derived CDR1 and CDR2 are SGHRS and YFSETQ. The ends lost 4 bases at V and 7 bases at J; junction bases unmatched: 13. CDR3 sequence reads: CASSPNVQGSSEKLFF. The CDR3 DNA sequence: TGCGCCAGCAGCCCCAACGTACAGGGGTCAAGTGAAAAACTGTTTTTT.

J is TRBJ2-1 and V is TRBV7-2; possibly TRBD1 for D (6 bases). CDR3 length equals 15 residues. The V end lost 5 bases, the J end lost 9 bases, and 20 bases lay between the germline ends. Germline loops: CDR1 SGHTA, CDR2 FQGNSA. The CDR3 region has the DNA TGTGCCAGCAGCCTACGACAGGTCGGTAGTGGTGAGCAGTTCTTC. As protein: CASSLRQVGSGEQFF.

This rearrangement joins TRBV28 to TRBJ2-3; 7 bases are shared with TRBD2. CDR3 length: 15 residues. From germline, CDR1 is MDHEN and CDR2 SYDVKM. J gave up 2 bases and V 7 bases, and 9 bases lay outside the gene matches. The CDR3 loop reads CASIPGLPHTDTQYF. The CDR3 DNA sequence: TGTGCCAGCATCCCGGGACTACCCCACACAGATACGCAGTATTTT.

This chain uses TRBV12-3 or TRBV12-4 with TRBJ2-3; the match to TRBD2 covers 7 bases. The CDR3 has 13 residues. The V and J ends lost 8 bases and 6 bases, in that order; junction bases with no gene match: 8. This chain's CDR3 is CASGTTGGDTQYF. CDR3 DNA sequence: TGTGCCAGCGGGACTACCGGCGGGGATACGCAGTATTTT.

The rearrangement uses TRBV5-5 and TRBJ2-7; D is possibly TRBD2 (6 bases). The CDR3 consists of 18 residues. With 0 bases removed from V and 2 bases from J, the gap between germline ends came to 21 bases. Looked up from germline, CDR1 is SGHKS and CDR2 is YYEKEE (reference sequence). The CDR3 DNA reads TGTGCCAGCAGCTTGGTTAAGCGGGCCCTCCTCGATACCTACGAGCAGTACTTC. Residues: CASSLVKRALLDTYEQYF.

The CDR3 loop is CASSVTSGGETQYF. The DNA for the CDR3 is TGTGCCAGCAGTGTGACTAGCGGGGGAGAGACCCAGTACTTC. The rearrangement uses TRBV2 and TRBJ2-5; 12 positions agree with TRBD2. Germline CDR1 is SNHLY and CDR2 is FYNNEI. The length of the CDR3 is 14 residues. Germline trimming cut 4 bases from V and 4 bases from J; bases unmatched to any gene: 1.

About this clone itself: Germline and junction disagree at one end, which may indicate a read error. This rearrangement joins TRBV2 to TRBJ1-5; 7 bases agree with TRBD1. CDR3 size: 15 residues. Germline assignment: CDR1 SNHLY and CDR2 FYNNEI. As DNA, the CDR3 is TGTGCCAGCAGGGAAGACAGGGTTTGGAATCAGCCCCAGCATTTT. Amino acids: CASREDRVWNQPQHF.

The rearrangement joins TRBV7-9 to TRBJ1-3; D remains ambiguous. CDR3 length: 13 amino acids. V lost 1 base to trimming and J lost 3 bases, with 4 bases between them. Germline V lookup: CDR1 SEHNR, CDR2 FQNEAQ (reference sequence). This chain's CDR3 is CASSLVGGNTIYF. The CDR3 nucleotides read TGTGCCAGCAGCTTAGTCGGTGGAAACACCATATATTTT.

The chain has TRBV12-3 or TRBV12-4 and TRBJ2-2; D is undetermined. CDR3 length: 12 amino acids. The ends were cut back, 6 bases at V and 2 bases at J, with 4 bases in the middle. DNA of the CDR3: TGTGCCAGCAGCTTCAACACCGGGGAGCTGTTTTTT. Its protein product is CASSFNTGELFF.

This clone was observed once. The chain recombines TRBV19 with TRBJ1-6; D may be TRBD1 (6 bases). V lost 6 bases and J lost 8, with 11 bases in between. Germline CDR1 reads LNHDA; CDR2 reads SQIVND (reference sequence). This CDR3 has 13 residues. CDR3 DNA sequence: TGTGCCAGTAGACCACAGGGTTATTCACCCCTCCACTTT. As protein: CASRPQGYSPLHF.

V usage is TRBV28 and J usage is TRBJ1-2, with 9 nucleotides matching TRBD1. V dropped 0 bases and J dropped 8; count of bases not matched to a gene: 13. The V gene's germline CDR1 is MDHEN and CDR2 SYDVKM. The CDR3 is made up of 17 amino acids. The CDR3 spells CASSLWGQGSSLKGYTF. CDR3 in DNA: TGTGCCAGCAGTTTATGGGGACAGGGATCCTCTCTGAAGGGCTACACCTTC.

The rearrangement uses TRBV9 and TRBJ2-3; D not resolved. The CDR3 spans 15 residues. From germline, CDR1 is SGDLS and CDR2 YYNGEE. Trimming took off 4 bases at V and 2 bases at J, with 14 bases between the two ends. CDR3 DNA: TGTGCCAGCAGCTACTTGTCCCAGGCCACAGATACGCAGTATTTT. Translated: CASSYLSQATDTQYF.

The chain has TRBV19 and TRBJ2-5; 12 positions match TRBD2. V trimming: 8 bases; J trimming: 4 bases; junction bases outside the gene matches: 14. Germline V gene lookup returns CDR1 LNHDA and CDR2 SQIVND (reference sequence). This CDR3 region has 17 residues. Written as DNA, the CDR3 is TGTGCCAGTCAAAGACTAGCGGGGGCGCCCGGTGGAGAGACCCAGTACTTC. Its translation is CASQRLAGAPGGETQYF.

This clone was observed a single time. The chain uses TRBV15 and TRBJ1-2, with 7 bases fitting TRBD1. V shed 0 bases and J 4 bases; nucleotides not matched to a gene: 5. The V gene's germline CDR1 is LNHNV and CDR2 YYDKDF (reference sequence). CDR3 length equals 15 residues. The CDR3 sequence: CATSRDNRGGYGYTF. In DNA, the CDR3 is TGTGCCACCAGCAGAGATAACAGGGGCGGCTATGGCTACACCTTC.

This chain connects TRBV2 to TRBJ2-5; possible D gene TRBD2, 6 bases. V gave up 1 base and J gave up 7 bases, with 10 bases separating them. The CDR3 has 13 residues. The germline CDR1 and CDR2 sequences are SNHLY and FYNNEI. The chain's CDR3 is CASSEGFGGTQYF. The DNA of the CDR3 is TGTGCCAGCAGTGAAGGCTTCGGGGGGACCCAGTACTTC.

The chain employs TRBV6-5 and TRBJ1-6; D is perhaps TRBD1 (6 bases). This CDR3 has 14 amino acids. From germline, CDR1 is MNHEY and CDR2 SVGAGI. V was cut by 5 bases and J by 9 bases, with 14 bases left in between. CDR3 amino acids: CASSPDRTLSPLHF. In DNA form, the CDR3 reads TGTGCCAGCAGTCCCGACAGGACCCTTTCACCCCTCCACTTT.

The chain couples TRBV9 to TRBJ2-7, with D possibly TRBD2 on 6 matching bases. Trimming stripped 4 bases from V and 3 bases from J, with 14 bases between. The CDR3 length is 14 residues. From germline, CDR1 is SGDLS and CDR2 YYNGEE. The CDR3 reads CASSPQLANYEQYF. Here the CDR3 DNA reads TGTGCCAGCAGCCCCCAGCTAGCGAACTACGAGCAGTACTTC.

The chain has TRBV4-1 and TRBJ1-5; D unclear. Germline CDR1 is MGHRA and CDR2 is YSYEKL. The CDR3 covers 16 residues. Trimming pared 1 base from V and 7 bases from J, leaving 17 bases between. CDR3 region: CASSQAAGISGQPQHF. The CDR3 nucleotides are TGCGCCAGCAGCCAAGCCGCGGGGATTTCGGGACAGCCCCAGCATTTT.

CDR3 bases: TGTGCCAGCAGGACCAGGGGAGTCTTCTACGAGCAGTACTTC. This sequence encodes CASRTRGVFYEQYF. The chain carries TRBV5-8 and TRBJ2-7; a possible D gene is TRBD1 (6 bases). Germline V gene data show CDR1 as SGHTS and CDR2 as YDEGEE. With 5 bases removed from V and 3 bases from J, the gap between germline ends came to 15 bases. The CDR3 loop spans 14 amino acids.

The rearrangement uses TRBV29-1 and TRBJ1-4; 7 nucleotides match TRBD1. Germline CDR1 is SQVTM and CDR2 is ANQGSEA. V lost 0 bases, J lost 4 bases, and 8 bases stayed unmatched. The CDR3 is made up of 16 amino acids. CDR3 nucleotides: TGCAGCGTTGAAGACCTAGGACAGGCGGGTAATGAAAAACTGTTTTTT. This encodes CSVEDLGQAGNEKLFF.

V gene TRBV2 combines with J gene TRBJ2-3; no reliable D call. The CDR3 spans 14 residues. The germline V gene encodes CDR1 SNHLY and CDR2 FYNNEI. Trimming removed 4 bases from V and 1 base from J, with 9 bases in between. The CDR3, as DNA: TGTGCCAGCAGTGTAAACCGGGGCACAGATACGCAGTATTTT. Amino acid sequence: CASSVNRGTDTQYF.

This chain links TRBV28 with TRBJ1-6, with D possibly being TRBD1 (6 bases). Trimming took 6 bases from V and 2 from J, leaving 14 bases between them. Germline values: CDR1 MDHEN, CDR2 SYDVKM. The CDR3 sequence is 16 residues long. CDR3 residues: CASSLWDTAYNSPLHF. Here the CDR3 DNA reads TGTGCCAGCAGCCTCTGGGACACCGCCTATAATTCACCCCTCCACTTT.

The chain carries TRBV2 and TRBJ1-5, with TRBD1 identical over 7 bases. Germline V gene sequence: CDR1 SNHLY, CDR2 FYNNEI. V lost 4 bases, J lost 3 bases, and 9 bases stayed unmatched. The CDR3 is made up of 16 amino acids. For the CDR3, the DNA is TGTGCCAGCAGTGGTACCTTGGACAGGCTCAATCAGCCCCAGCATTTT. This translates into CASSGTLDRLNQPQHF.

This chain connects TRBV12-5 to TRBJ1-2; 9 bases align to TRBD1. This CDR3 region has 14 residues. Germline CDR1 and CDR2: LGHNT and FRNRAP. Losses at the gene ends were 4 bases for V and 7 bases for J; bases not matched to a gene: 7. CDR3 sequence reads: CASGSSGTGTGYTF. CDR3 nucleotide sequence: TGTGCTAGTGGTTCCTCCGGGACAGGGACTGGCTACACCTTC.

This chain uses TRBV18 with TRBJ2-7; the D gene is possibly TRBD1 (6 bases). The V gene lost 2 bases and the J gene lost 3 bases, with 11 bases spanning the gap. From germline, CDR1 is KGHSH and CDR2 LQKENI. The CDR3 is 14 residues long. This chain's CDR3 is CASSPSTGNYEQYF. The CDR3 DNA reads as TGTGCCAGCTCACCATCGACAGGAAACTACGAGCAGTACTTC.

The V gene is TRBV19, the J gene TRBJ2-1; weak D call: TRBD2 (5 bases). In germline, CDR1 is LNHDA, CDR2 SQIVND (reference sequence). The CDR3 loop spans 14 amino acids. The ends were cut back, 1 base at V and 15 bases at J, with 19 bases in the middle. CDR3 in DNA: TGTGCCAGTAGTATAGCCCTCCCGAGGGATGAGGTGTTCTTC. Residues: CASSIALPRDEVFF.

The chain recombines TRBV5-1 with TRBJ2-1, with D perhaps TRBD1 (6 bases). V dropped 4 bases and J dropped 0 bases, with 14 bases sitting between them. This CDR3 contains 16 residues. Germline assignment: CDR1 SGHRS and CDR2 YFSETQ. As DNA, the CDR3 is TGCGCCAGCAGCCCTACGACAGGAAGCTCCTACAATGAGCAGTTCTTC. Encoded protein: CASSPTTGSSYNEQFF.

Only one count was recorded for this clone. V is TRBV9 and J is TRBJ2-2; 7 bases are a match to TRBD2. This CDR3 comprises 16 residues. Germline lookup yields CDR1 SGDLS and CDR2 YYNGEE. J gave up 0 bases and V 2 bases, and 4 bases lay outside the gene matches. The DNA for the CDR3 is TGTGCCAGCAGCGTTCGGGGACTATCGAACACCGGGGAGCTGTTTTTT. This translates into CASSVRGLSNTGELFF.

The chain combines TRBV9 with TRBJ1-3; 10 positions match TRBD1. Trimming cost V 3 bases and J 4 bases; bases outside gene matches: 10. CDR1 and CDR2 from the germline V gene are SGDLS and YYNGEE. This CDR3 is 17 amino acids long. In DNA, the CDR3 is TGTGCCAGCAGCGCGAAGACAGGGGGCAATTTCGGAAACACCATATATTTT. It translates to CASSAKTGGNFGNTIYF.

The CDR3 sequence: CASSLGQGKETQYF. As DNA, the CDR3 is TGCGCCAGCAGCTTAGGACAGGGTAAAGAGACCCAGTACTTC. The chain has TRBV5-1 and TRBJ2-5, with 8 bases aligning to TRBD1. The CDR3 runs to 14 residues. J was trimmed by 3 bases and V by 2 bases; bases with no gene match: 3. Germline-derived CDR1 and CDR2 are SGHRS and YFSETQ.

The CDR3 nucleotides are TGTGCCAGCAGCTTAGCGGGAGCGGGAGGAAACATTCAGTACTTC. It translates to CASSLAGAGGNIQYF. The chain links TRBV7-6 to TRBJ2-4; 9 nucleotides line up with TRBD2. The germline V gene has CDR1 SGHVS and CDR2 FNYEAQ. The CDR3 is 15 amino acids. The trim removed 0 bases at V and 6 bases at J, leaving 3 bases unmatched.

The chain couples TRBV4-3 to TRBJ1-3; D possibly corresponds to TRBD1 (5 bases). The germline V gene has CDR1 LGHNA and CDR2 YSLEER. The V end lost 3 bases, the J end lost 2 bases, and 14 bases lay between the germline ends. The CDR3 extends over 16 amino acids. CDR3 sequence reads: CASSQASPGTGNTIYF. For the CDR3, the DNA is TGCGCCAGCAGCCAGGCCAGCCCAGGGACTGGAAACACCATATATTTT.